Below are 6 T cell receptor beta chains sequenced from a single sample in a study of identical twins. TCRdb re-called the 5' RACE reads through MiXCR, storing one row per CDR3 protein. The data hold about 530,000 distinct CDR3 sequences, with around 15% observed a single time. The same sample was also studied in work on yellow fever vaccine responses in identical twins.

Sequencing was carried out using CD4+ T cells sorted from blood. The origin of the receptors is a woman between 18 and 29 years old in good health.

This clonotype turned up a few times. This sequence joins TRBV7-3 and TRBJ2-5; the D gene is possibly TRBD2 (6 bases). The V end lost 2 bases, the J end lost 1 base, and 14 bases lay between the germline ends. The CDR3 spans 16 residues. Germline CDR1 reads SGHTA; CDR2 reads FQGTGA. CDR3 loop: CASSLGLFSAQETQYF. The CDR3, as DNA: TGTGCCAGCAGCTTAGGACTATTCAGCGCCCAAGAGACCCAGTACTTC. The complete variable domain, with remaining parts taken from reference TRBV7-3 and TRBJ2-5, reads GAGVSQTPSNKVTEKGKYVELRCDPISGHTALYWYRQSLGQGPEFLIYFQGTGAADDSGLPNDRFFAVRPEGSVSTLKIQRTERGDSAVYLCASSLGLFSAQETQYFGPGTRLLVL.

The chain joins TRBV5-1 to TRBJ2-3, with TRBD2 matching over 8 bases. The V segment lost 2 bases and the J segment 1 base; nucleotides outside the gene matches: 9. Germline V CDR1 and CDR2: SGHRS, YFSETQ. The CDR3 is 17 residues long. The CDR3 spells CASSLNQAGAGTDTQYF. DNA of the CDR3: TGCGCCAGCAGCTTAAATCAAGCGGGAGCGGGCACAGATACGCAGTATTTT.

Worth noting for this clonotype: This could be a read error, since a much larger clone is one nucleotide away. The rearrangement joins TRBV28 to TRBJ2-7; perhaps D is TRBD1 or TRBD2 (5 bases each). The CDR3 is 15 amino acids. Germline V lookup: CDR1 MDHEN, CDR2 SYDVKM. CDR3 protein: CTSSLGTQSPYEQYF. The CDR3 nucleotides read TGTACCAGCAGTTTGGGGACCCAATCGCCTTACGAGCAGTACTTC. Full variable domain (outside the CDR3, taken from reference TRBV28 and TRBJ2-7): DVKVTQSSRYLVKRTGEKVFLECVQDMDHENMFWYRQDPGLGLRLIYFSYDVKMKEKGDIPEGYSVSREKKERFSLILESASTNQTSMYLCTSSLGTQSPYEQYFGPGTRLTVT.

At least ten counts were recorded for this clonotype. The CDR3 bases are TGCGCCAGCAGCTCGAGACCAACTAGCACAGATACGCAGTATTTT. Translating gives CASSSRPTSTDTQYF. V and J are TRBV5-1 and TRBJ2-3; D unclear. Germline CDR1 reads SGHRS; CDR2 reads YFSETQ. Between the trimmed V and J ends, which lost 3 bases and 0 bases, there was a span of 11 bases. The CDR3 covers 15 residues.

This clonotype was counted between two and nine times. This chain joins TRBV20-1 and TRBJ2-1; D may be TRBD2 (5 bases). With 4 bases removed from V and 7 bases from J, the gap between germline ends came to 14 bases. The length of the CDR3 is 13 residues. Germline lookup yields CDR1 DFQATT and CDR2 SNEGSKA (reference sequence). CDR3 region: CSANRVEENEQFF. CDR3 DNA sequence: TGCAGTGCTAATAGGGTGGAGGAGAATGAGCAGTTCTTC.

This rearrangement joins TRBV7-9 to TRBJ2-5; D unresolved. CDR1 SEHNR and CDR2 FQNEAQ come from the germline V gene (reference sequence). Trimming removed 1 base from V and 1 base from J, with 7 bases in between. This CDR3 has 14 residues. CDR3 sequence (DNA): TGTGCCAGCAGCTTAGATGCAGGCCAAGAGACCCAGTACTTC. This encodes CASSLDAGQETQYF.